The clone carrying this T cell receptor beta chain was seen many times. What it binds is unknown. This record belongs to a study of read filtering for tumor transcriptome and immune sequencing. Study in general: Mean patient age was approximately 66 years, range roughly 40 to 80; approximately 18 male, 14 to 15 female. IR-seq gave about 3.5 to 10.27 million TCR reads per sample; RNA-seq gave roughly 80 to 1273.

Whole-study results and caveats: Single-read clonotypes: about 82% of IR-seq clonotypes (around 3.5% of reads), about 75% of RNA-seq clonotypes (around 45% of reads). Sorted CD138-negative bone marrow cells were not purified T cells.

Molecular barcoded adaptors covering alpha/delta and beta/gamma chains were used on roughly 400 ng RNA. TCRdb passed the reads through MiXCR, listing each CDR3 protein once. The repertoire holds about 5,600 distinct CDR3 sequences, around 20% seen once, with around 48% in the top ten. Germline V gene lookup returns CDR1 MNHEY and CDR2 SVGEGT. The trim removed 2 bases at V and 5 bases at J, leaving 16 bases unmatched. The CDR3 consists of 20 residues. This rearrangement joins TRBV6-2 or TRBV6-3 to TRBJ2-1; 12 bases map to TRBD2. The sequence was obtained from a donor at least 40 years old with multiple myeloma. Sequencing was done on a sample of a population of CD138-negative cells sorted from bone marrow. In DNA form, the CDR3 reads TGTGCCAGCAGTTACCGTCCCCCGACTAGCGGGAGAGTCAGTAACAATGAGCAGTTCTTC. It codes for CASSYRPPTSGRVSNNEQFF.